This record looks at one TCR beta chain sequence and its context. What it binds is not known. The record originates from a study of T cell responses to AZD1222 COVID-19 vaccine. Study-level points and caveats: Dominant at 160-218 and 743-854, vaccine-associated CD4 TCRs also spanned spike. Sampling captured repertoires only after the peak T cell response.

Sequencing used immunoSEQ multiplex PCR; TCRdb keeps in-frame clones, though not all of them. The sample includes approximately 110,000 clones, 70% to 90% of them seen just once. V gave up 5 bases and J gave up 9 bases, with 14 bases separating them. Germline loops: CDR1 SGHTA, CDR2 FQGNSA. The CDR3 is 13 amino acids. The TCR comes from an adult who received the AZD1222 COVID-19 vaccine. The rearrangement links TRBV7-2 to TRBJ2-1; D perhaps matches TRBD2 (5 bases). This sample comprised peripheral blood, obtained 28 days after the second AZD1222 dose. The CDR3 sequence is CASSPQRTGEQFF. DNA for the CDR3: TGTGCCAGCAGCCCCCAGCGGACGGGTGAGCAGTTCTTC.